This T cell receptor beta chain was documented in a study of blood T cell repertoires in COVID-19. Study details: Acute and convalescent COVID-19 specimens originated in the United States, Italy and Spain. T cells, B-cell-depleted T cells, or PBMCs supplied cDNA or gDNA.

Original methodology: Scientists estimated how many nucleated cells there were by amplifying reference gene primers. Clones were sequenced by immunoSEQ multiplex PCR, and TCRdb holds only the in-frame ones, with some missing. The DNA was the basis for D and trimming; V, J and clone size are from that table. In the table there are about 170,000 clones, roughly 82% of which are singletons. A Seattle source enrolled patients during active infection and followed them longitudinally. The CDR3 has 14 amino acids. CDR1 and CDR2 (germline): LGHDT, YNNKEL (reference sequence). The J segment lost 4 bases and the V segment lost 6 bases, leaving 7 bases of the junction unmatched.

This sequence was found in a woman aged 40-49 years with COVID-19, enrolled during active disease. The chain has TRBV3-1 (or the pseudogene TRBV3-2) and TRBJ1-2, with 8 bases aligning to TRBD1. What was sequenced was peripheral blood. For the CDR3, the DNA is TGTGCCAGCAGTTCTCAGGGGGCAATCTATGGCTACACCTTC. Amino acids: CASSSQGAIYGYTF.